These T cell receptor beta chains were read from a single sample in a study of cytomegalovirus exposure and HLA in healthy donors. The assay was immunoSEQ multiplex PCR, and TCRdb's table has in-frame clones only and misses some. The sample yields some 170,000 clones, roughly 76% seen once. Sequencing used PBMCs. The receptor source for this set is a woman between 18 and 29 years old in good health and CMV-seropositive. The CDR3 runs from the conserved cysteine through the conserved F or W. A D gene is named only where the DNA matches it firmly. The size field is filled for only some rows; it gives once, few, many or a size class.

abundance: NA; v_gene: TRBV12-2; j_gene: TRBJ2-3; d_gene: NA; CDR3nt: TGTGCAAGTCGCTTAGGGACAGGGAGCACAGATACGCAGTATTTT; CDR3aa: CASRLGTGSTDTQYF
abundance: NA; v_gene: TRBV11-2; j_gene: TRBJ2-7; d_gene: TRBD1; CDR3nt: TGTGCCAGCAGCTTAGCCGGACAGGGGGCGGCCGAGCAGTACTTC; CDR3aa: CASSLAGQGAAEQYF
abundance: NA; v_gene: TRBV7-9; j_gene: TRBJ1-4; d_gene: TRBD1; CDR3nt: TGTGCCAGCAGCTTAATGGAGGAGGCGGGGACAGGGCTAATTGAAAAACTGTTTTTT; CDR3aa: CASSLMEEAGTGLIEKLFF
abundance: NA; v_gene: TRBV7-8; j_gene: TRBJ2-7; d_gene: NA; CDR3nt: TGTGCCAGCGGAGGGGGCGGCTCCTACGAGCAGTACTTC; CDR3aa: CASGGGGSYEQYF
abundance: NA; v_gene: TRBV23-1; j_gene: TRBJ1-5; d_gene: TRBD1; CDR3nt: TGCGCCAGCAGTCAATCAGCCCGACGAGACACACGACAGGGCTTGGGCAATCAGCCCCAGCATTTT; CDR3aa: CASSQSARRDTRQGLGNQPQHF
abundance: NA; v_gene: TRBV13; j_gene: TRBJ2-5; d_gene: NA; CDR3nt: TGTGCCAGCAGCTTATTGGGAGGAGAGACCCAGTACTTC; CDR3aa: CASSLLGGETQYF
abundance: few; v_gene: TRBV6-1; j_gene: TRBJ2-7; d_gene: TRBD1; CDR3nt: TGTGCCAGCAGTGAAGCGGGGACAGCCTACGAGCAGTACTTC; CDR3aa: CASSEAGTAYEQYF
abundance: NA; v_gene: TRBV30; j_gene: TRBJ2-7; d_gene: NA; CDR3nt: TGTGCCTGCGACAGGACCTACGAGCAGTACTTC; CDR3aa: CACDRTYEQYF
abundance: NA; v_gene: TRBV10-3; j_gene: TRBJ2-3; d_gene: TRBD1; CDR3nt: TGTGCCATCAGTGAACGACAGGGCAATGAAGATACGCAGTATTTT; CDR3aa: CAISERQGNEDTQYF
abundance: NA; v_gene: TRBV19; j_gene: TRBJ1-4; d_gene: TRBD1; CDR3nt: TGTGCCAGTAGCACCCTTGGGACAGGACCTGAAAAACTGTTTTTT; CDR3aa: CASSTLGTGPEKLFF
abundance: NA; v_gene: TRBV5-4; j_gene: TRBJ2-5; d_gene: TRBD2; CDR3nt: TGTGCCAGCAGCTTGTTAGCGGGGCCGGAAGAGACCCAGTACTTC; CDR3aa: CASSLLAGPEETQYF
abundance: few; v_gene: TRBV6-5; j_gene: TRBJ1-1; d_gene: TRBD1; CDR3nt: TGTGCCAGCAGATACCCCGGGACAGGGGAGGCTTTCTTT; CDR3aa: CASRYPGTGEAFF
abundance: NA; v_gene: TRBV29-1; j_gene: TRBJ2-1; d_gene: NA; CDR3nt: TGCAGCGTTGAGAGACAGGCTTACAATGAGCAGTTCTTC; CDR3aa: CSVERQAYNEQFF
abundance: once; v_gene: TRBV6-6; j_gene: TRBJ1-1; d_gene: NA; CDR3nt: TGTGCCAGCAAGTACCAGGTGAACACTGAAGCTTTCTTT; CDR3aa: CASKYQVNTEAFF
abundance: NA; v_gene: TRBV19; j_gene: TRBJ2-1; d_gene: TRBD2; CDR3nt: TGTGCCTCAGAGGGGAGACTAGCGTCGGGTGAGCAGTTCTTC; CDR3aa: CASEGRLASGEQFF
abundance: NA; v_gene: TRBV18; j_gene: TRBJ1-2; d_gene: TRBD1; CDR3nt: TGTGCCAGCTCACCCGGACAGGGCGGCTACACCTTC; CDR3aa: CASSPGQGGYTF
abundance: NA; v_gene: TRBV7-2; j_gene: TRBJ2-1; d_gene: NA; CDR3nt: TGTGCCAGCAGCTTAGTGACTGTAGGTGAGCAGTTCTTC; CDR3aa: CASSLVTVGEQFF
abundance: NA; v_gene: TRBV7-2; j_gene: TRBJ2-2; d_gene: NA; CDR3nt: TGTGCCAGCAGCTTAAGGGGGAACACCGGGGAGCTGTTTTTT; CDR3aa: CASSLRGNTGELFF
abundance: NA; v_gene: TRBV7-2; j_gene: TRBJ1-3; d_gene: NA; CDR3nt: TGTGCCAGCAGCTCTAAAGACAGGTGGGGTGGGAACACCATATATTTT; CDR3aa: CASSSKDRWGGNTIYF
abundance: NA; v_gene: TRBV19; j_gene: TRBJ2-1; d_gene: TRBD2; CDR3nt: TGTGCCAGTAGTACCGGGGGGGGACTAGTCGGGGTAAATGAGCAGTTCTTC; CDR3aa: CASSTGGGLVGVNEQFF
abundance: NA; v_gene: TRBV5-4; j_gene: TRBJ1-6; d_gene: TRBD1; CDR3nt: TGTGCCAGCAGCCGGACAGGGGTATCACCCCTCCACTTT; CDR3aa: CASSRTGVSPLHF
abundance: NA; v_gene: TRBV11-2; j_gene: TRBJ2-5; d_gene: TRBD2; CDR3nt: TGTGCCAGCAGCTTAGATCCTAGCGGGGGGGCTTGGGAGACCCAGTACTTC; CDR3aa: CASSLDPSGGAWETQYF
abundance: NA; v_gene: TRBV25-1; j_gene: TRBJ1-2; d_gene: NA; CDR3nt: TGTGCCAGCAGTGGGCAGTCGGCGGTGGGTGGCTACACCTTC; CDR3aa: CASSGQSAVGGYTF
abundance: NA; v_gene: TRBV9; j_gene: TRBJ1-1; d_gene: NA; CDR3nt: TGTGCCAGCAGCGTTCTAACAGCGAACACTGAAGCTTTCTTT; CDR3aa: CASSVLTANTEAFF
abundance: NA; v_gene: TRBV27; j_gene: TRBJ2-2; d_gene: NA; CDR3nt: TGTGCCACCCTAGGCTGGGGGCATGGGAACACCGGGGAGCTGTTTTTT; CDR3aa: CATLGWGHGNTGELFF
abundance: NA; v_gene: TRBV15; j_gene: TRBJ2-3; d_gene: NA; CDR3nt: TGTGCCACCAGCAGAACTAGGTGGGGTGGAGATACGCAGTATTTT; CDR3aa: CATSRTRWGGDTQYF
abundance: NA; v_gene: TRBV27; j_gene: TRBJ1-5; d_gene: TRBD1; CDR3nt: TGTGCCAGCACCTCGGCAGTACAGGGGCGCTATCAGCCCCAGCATTTT; CDR3aa: CASTSAVQGRYQPQHF
abundance: NA; v_gene: TRBV19; j_gene: TRBJ2-3; d_gene: TRBD2; CDR3nt: TGTGCCAGTAGACGCGGGGGGCCCACAGATACGCAGTATTTT; CDR3aa: CASRRGGPTDTQYF
abundance: NA; v_gene: TRBV5-1; j_gene: TRBJ2-3; d_gene: TRBD2; CDR3nt: TGCGCCAGCGCAACTAGCGTCGATACGCAGTATTTT; CDR3aa: CASATSVDTQYF
abundance: medium-sized; v_gene: TRBV6-4; j_gene: TRBJ2-3; d_gene: TRBD2; CDR3nt: TGTGCCAGCAGTTTAACTAGCGGGGGAGGAGATACGCAGTATTTT; CDR3aa: CASSLTSGGGDTQYF
abundance: NA; v_gene: TRBV11-3; j_gene: TRBJ2-2; d_gene: NA; CDR3nt: TGTGCCAGCAGCTTACAGGGAAGGACCGGGGAGCTGTTTTTT; CDR3aa: CASSLQGRTGELFF
abundance: once; v_gene: TRBV9; j_gene: TRBJ2-1; d_gene: NA; CDR3nt: TGTGCCAGCAGCGTATACCCAATTGCCCTAAATGAGCAGTTCTTC; CDR3aa: CASSVYPIALNEQFF
abundance: NA; v_gene: TRBV5-8; j_gene: TRBJ2-1; d_gene: NA; CDR3nt: TGTGCCAGCAGCGAGTGGGGGGACAGTTACAATGAGCAGTTCTTC; CDR3aa: CASSEWGDSYNEQFF
abundance: few; v_gene: TRBV12-5; j_gene: TRBJ1-2; d_gene: NA; CDR3nt: TGTGCTAGTTCCGCCGGGGGGTCCTTGGCTGGCTACACCTTC; CDR3aa: CASSAGGSLAGYTF
abundance: NA; v_gene: TRBV27; j_gene: TRBJ1-3; d_gene: NA; CDR3nt: TGTGCCAGCAGTTCCTCGGGGGGGCCTGGAAACACCATATATTTT; CDR3aa: CASSSSGGPGNTIYF
abundance: NA; v_gene: TRBV7-8; j_gene: TRBJ2-7; d_gene: TRBD1; CDR3nt: TGTGCCAGCAGCTTAGCGCGAGGGACAGGGAGCTCCTACGAGCAGTACTTC; CDR3aa: CASSLARGTGSSYEQYF
abundance: NA; v_gene: TRBV10-3; j_gene: TRBJ1-2; d_gene: TRBD1; CDR3nt: TGTGCCATCAGTGAAGAGGAAGGGGGCGTCCGGGGCTACACCTTC; CDR3aa: CAISEEEGGVRGYTF
abundance: NA; v_gene: TRBV19; j_gene: TRBJ2-6; d_gene: NA; CDR3nt: TGTGCCAGTAGTATAGACAGGGTCTCTGGGGCCAACGTCCTGACTTTC; CDR3aa: CASSIDRVSGANVLTF
abundance: NA; v_gene: TRBV6-5; j_gene: TRBJ2-2; d_gene: TRBD1; CDR3nt: TGTGCCAGCAGTTCAAGACAGGGGCGACTCACCGGGGAGCTGTTTTTT; CDR3aa: CASSSRQGRLTGELFF
abundance: NA; v_gene: TRBV15; j_gene: TRBJ1-2; d_gene: NA; CDR3nt: TGTGCCACCAGCAGAGATGGGGCAGCCTATGGCTACACCTTC; CDR3aa: CATSRDGAAYGYTF
abundance: NA; v_gene: TRBV2; j_gene: TRBJ2-1; d_gene: NA; CDR3nt: TGTGCCAGCAGTCCCCAACGGGGGTATAACAATGAGCAGTTCTTC; CDR3aa: CASSPQRGYNNEQFF
abundance: NA; v_gene: TRBV4-1; j_gene: TRBJ1-2; d_gene: NA; CDR3nt: TGCGCCAGCAGCCAAGATCGGGCAGGGGAGTTCTATGGCTACACCTTC; CDR3aa: CASSQDRAGEFYGYTF
abundance: NA; v_gene: TRBV11-2; j_gene: TRBJ1-1; d_gene: TRBD1; CDR3nt: TGTGCCAGCAGCTTACAGGGGGTACCTTTCTTT; CDR3aa: CASSLQGVPFF
abundance: NA; v_gene: TRBV4-2; j_gene: TRBJ2-5; d_gene: TRBD2; CDR3nt: TGTGCCAGCAGCCAAGAGTTGGCTAGCGGGGGCCCGCCTTACCAAGAGACCCAGTACTTC; CDR3aa: CASSQELASGGPPYQETQYF
abundance: NA; v_gene: TRBV6-1; j_gene: TRBJ1-4; d_gene: TRBD1; CDR3nt: TGTGCCAGCGGTCTACAGGGGGGGCGTGAAAAACTGTTTTTT; CDR3aa: CASGLQGGREKLFF
abundance: NA; v_gene: TRBV7-9; j_gene: TRBJ2-1; d_gene: TRBD2; CDR3nt: TGTGCCAGCAGCATACAGTTTGACCCGGGACTAGCGGGGGGGCGGGAGCAGTTCTTC; CDR3aa: CASSIQFDPGLAGGREQFF
abundance: NA; v_gene: TRBV5-4; j_gene: TRBJ2-3; d_gene: NA; CDR3nt: TGTGCCAGCAGCGCTACAGCGGGCGGCCCAGATACGCAGTATTTT; CDR3aa: CASSATAGGPDTQYF
abundance: NA; v_gene: TRBV7-2; j_gene: TRBJ2-3; d_gene: TRBD2; CDR3nt: TGTGCCAGCAGCCCAGGACTAGCGGGGGGGCTGGATACGCAGTATTTT; CDR3aa: CASSPGLAGGLDTQYF
abundance: NA; v_gene: TRBV12-1; j_gene: TRBJ1-5; d_gene: NA; CDR3nt: TGTGCCAGCAGCTTAGGAGGAAGCAATCAGCCCCAGCATTTT; CDR3aa: CASSLGGSNQPQHF
abundance: NA; v_gene: TRBV7-9; j_gene: TRBJ1-4; d_gene: NA; CDR3nt: TGTGCCAGCAGCTTAGTCGAGGATGAAAAACTGTTTTTT; CDR3aa: CASSLVEDEKLFF
abundance: NA; v_gene: TRBV29-1; j_gene: TRBJ2-3; d_gene: NA; CDR3nt: TGCAGCGTTGAACCAGGGGGCACAGATACGCAGTATTTT; CDR3aa: CSVEPGGTDTQYF
abundance: NA; v_gene: TRBV19; j_gene: TRBJ1-6; d_gene: TRBD1; CDR3nt: TGTGCCAGTAGTACCAAGACAGGGGGCAATTCACCCCTCCACTTT; CDR3aa: CASSTKTGGNSPLHF
abundance: NA; v_gene: TRBV7-9; j_gene: TRBJ1-6; d_gene: NA; CDR3nt: TGTGCCAGCAGCTACCTGGACGGAGGCTCACCCCTCCACTTT; CDR3aa: CASSYLDGGSPLHF
abundance: NA; v_gene: TRBV7-2; j_gene: TRBJ2-7; d_gene: TRBD2; CDR3nt: TGTGCCAGCAGCTTCTTGGCGGGACTAGCGGAACAGTACGAGCAGTACTTC; CDR3aa: CASSFLAGLAEQYEQYF
abundance: NA; v_gene: TRBV5-1; j_gene: TRBJ2-4; d_gene: TRBD1; CDR3nt: TGCGCCAGCAGCGTCACGGACAGGGGGACTTTAGCCAAAAACATTCAGTACTTC; CDR3aa: CASSVTDRGTLAKNIQYF
abundance: NA; v_gene: TRBV18; j_gene: TRBJ2-7; d_gene: NA; CDR3nt: TGTGCCAGCTCACCGTTCCCGGCCTACGAGCAGTACTTC; CDR3aa: CASSPFPAYEQYF
abundance: once; v_gene: TRBV27; j_gene: TRBJ1-2; d_gene: TRBD1; CDR3nt: TGTGCCAGCAGCCCCTCCGGACAGGGACTTTCCTACACCTTC; CDR3aa: CASSPSGQGLSYTF
abundance: NA; v_gene: TRBV28; j_gene: TRBJ1-4; d_gene: NA; CDR3nt: TGTGCCAGCAGTTTATTTTCGGGACAAGGCCATGAAAAACTGTTTTTT; CDR3aa: CASSLFSGQGHEKLFF
abundance: NA; v_gene: TRBV27; j_gene: TRBJ1-5; d_gene: TRBD1; CDR3nt: TGTGCCAGCTCGACAGGGCATCAGCCCCAGCATTTT; CDR3aa: CASSTGHQPQHF